One sample yielded the 10 T cell receptor beta chains listed below, sequenced in a study of blood T cells in healthy people across ages. For the second PCR, which ran for 7 to 11 cycles, a sample-barcoded 5' primer and a J-beta primer mix were used. TCRdb redid the calling of the 5' RACE reads with MiXCR, one entry per CDR3 protein. The sample has roughly 800,000 distinct CDR3 sequences, 53% seen once; the top ten hold approximately 40%. Sequencing input: blood. The source of these receptors is a man of 80 years or more in good health.

This clonotype occurred once. V and J are TRBV29-1 and TRBJ1-4; D is uncertain. Per the germline V gene, CDR1 is SQVTM and CDR2 is ANQGSEA. The germline V and J ends were trimmed by 7 bases and 8 bases, with 20 bases remaining between them. The CDR3 spans 14 residues. This CDR3 is CSGAVSSPREKLFF. DNA of the CDR3: TGCAGCGGGGCGGTCTCCTCACCGAGGGAAAAACTGTTTTTT.

The chain employs TRBV7-2 and TRBJ1-2, with D maybe TRBD1 (5 bases). The CDR3 is made up of 15 amino acids. V shed 6 bases and J shed 2 bases, with 16 bases lying between them. Germline V gene data show CDR1 as SGHTA and CDR2 as FQGNSA. The CDR3 nucleotides are TGTGCCAGCAGACTTACCGGGGCGGAAAACTATGGCTACACCTTC. Translating it yields CASRLTGAENYGYTF.

V is TRBV7-9 and J is TRBJ1-2; a possible D gene is TRBD1 (6 bases). Per germline, CDR1 SEHNR and CDR2 FQNEAQ (reference sequence). The CDR3 contains 12 residues. V was cut by 4 bases and J by 7 bases, with 10 bases left in between. The CDR3 DNA reads TGTGCCAGCAGCTCTGGGACAAGTGGCTACACCTTC. It yields the protein CASSSGTSGYTF.

The CDR3 region is CASRPSPSGRRNEQYF. The CDR3 DNA sequence: TGTGCCAGCAGACCTAGTCCTAGCGGGAGGCGCAATGAGCAGTACTTC. The V gene is TRBV6-2 or TRBV6-3, the J gene TRBJ2-5; 11 positions match TRBD2. The V gene end was trimmed by 6 bases and the J gene end by 11 bases; junction bases not matched to a gene: 17. From germline, CDR1 is MNHEY and CDR2 SVGEGT. This CDR3 contains 16 residues.

V usage is TRBV15 and J usage is TRBJ2-1, with 10 bases identical to TRBD1. Germline V gives CDR1 LNHNV, CDR2 YYDKDF (reference sequence). The CDR3 covers 14 residues. Trimming removed 8 bases from V and 3 bases from J; junction bases left unmatched: 4. The CDR3 loop reads CATGRDRGYNEQFF. In nucleotides, the CDR3 is TGTGCCACCGGGAGGGACAGGGGCTACAATGAGCAGTTCTTC.

To note about this clonotype: At one of its ends the junction is not consistent with the germline gene, which may arise from a read error. V usage is TRBV5-1 and J usage is TRBJ2-7; D not certain. The V gene's germline CDR1 is SGHRS and CDR2 YFSETQ. The CDR3 is 17 residues long. CDR3 sequence: CASSLAPLSRAPYEQYF. The CDR3, as DNA: TGCGCCAGCAGTTTGGCCCCCCTCAGTCGAGCCCCCTACGAGCAGTACTTC.

This clonotype was counted only a few times. The chain combines TRBV27 with TRBJ1-4; TRBD1 might be the D (5 bases). Germline V CDR1 and CDR2: MNHEY, SMNVEV (reference sequence). The V and J ends lost 5 bases and 8 bases respectively, with 12 bases between them. This CDR3 has 13 residues. The DNA of the CDR3 is TGTGCCAGCAGTGCGGGGGGGAAGGAAAAACTGTTTTTT. It is translated as CASSAGGKEKLFF.

V and J are TRBV12-3 or TRBV12-4 and TRBJ2-1; 7 nucleotides agree with TRBD1. This CDR3 is 12 amino acids long. V gave up 10 bases and J gave up 4 bases; unmatched junction bases: 4. The CDR3 loop is CATRTGYNEQFF. Here the CDR3 DNA reads TGTGCCACCCGGACAGGTTACAATGAGCAGTTCTTC.

CDR3 sequence: CASSPSLAGVYEQYF. The CDR3 coding sequence is TGTGCCAGCAGCCCCTCTCTAGCGGGAGTCTACGAGCAGTACTTC. The chain has TRBV6-6 and TRBJ2-7; 10 nucleotides align to TRBD2. Germline V gene lookup returns CDR1 MNHNY and CDR2 SVGAGI (reference sequence). CDR3 length: 15 amino acids. Unmatched junction bases numbered 8, after V lost 6 bases and J lost 3 bases.

The chain joins TRBV25-1 to TRBJ1-6; D gene ambiguous. The germline V and J ends were trimmed by 1 base and 7 bases, with 5 bases remaining between them. The length of the CDR3 is 13 residues. Germline CDR1 MGHDK, CDR2 SYGVNS. The CDR3 loop is CASSELENSPLHF. The DNA of the CDR3 is TGTGCCAGCAGTGAATTAGAGAATTCACCCCTCCACTTT.